This entry features one T cell receptor (beta chain) sequence. Seattle patients were enrolled while actively infected and followed longitudinally. These data belong to a study of blood T cell repertoires in COVID-19. Study in general: Acute and convalescent COVID-19 samples came from the United States, Italy and Spain. The analysed material was cDNA or gDNA that came from T cells, B-cell-depleted T cells, or PBMCs.

CDR1 and CDR2 from the germline V gene are MRHNA and SNTAGT. V lost 4 bases and J 0 bases, leaving 6 bases between the germline ends. The CDR3 loop spans 13 amino acids. As processed by the authors: Reference gene primer amplification gave nucleated cell count estimates. Some clones are missing from TCRdb's copy, which holds only in-frame ones; the method was immunoSEQ multiplex PCR. From that table come the V and J calls and clone size; the DNA was used to work out D and trimming. The table includes about 97,000 clones, just over 85% detected once. Sequenced sample: peripheral blood. The rearrangement uses TRBV6-4 and TRBJ1-1; D call uncertain. This receptor was obtained from a middle-aged man with COVID-19, enrolled during active disease. The CDR3 region is CASSARLNTEAFF. CDR3 sequence (DNA): TGTGCCAGCAGTGCCCGGTTGAACACTGAAGCTTTCTTT.